The sample holds one count of the clone carrying this TCR beta chain. This table comes from immunoSEQ multiplex PCR, and its TCRdb copy is limited to in-frame clones, with some not included. The profile shows tens of thousands of clones, more than 75% of them singletons. These data are taken from a study of technical replicates of blood from several donors. The CDR3 contains 12 residues. The V and J ends lost 8 bases and 8 bases, in that order; junction bases with no gene match: 6. Looked up from germline, CDR1 is MGHDK and CDR2 is SYGVNS. This receptor was identified in a human donor in good health. Some clones in this sample may be carry-over from other donors' samples. Sample: PBMCs. The chain employs TRBV25-1 and TRBJ1-1; 9 positions agree with TRBD1. CDR3 residues: CASGQGRAEAFF. CDR3 DNA: TGTGCCAGCGGACAGGGGCGTGCAGAAGCTTTCTTT.